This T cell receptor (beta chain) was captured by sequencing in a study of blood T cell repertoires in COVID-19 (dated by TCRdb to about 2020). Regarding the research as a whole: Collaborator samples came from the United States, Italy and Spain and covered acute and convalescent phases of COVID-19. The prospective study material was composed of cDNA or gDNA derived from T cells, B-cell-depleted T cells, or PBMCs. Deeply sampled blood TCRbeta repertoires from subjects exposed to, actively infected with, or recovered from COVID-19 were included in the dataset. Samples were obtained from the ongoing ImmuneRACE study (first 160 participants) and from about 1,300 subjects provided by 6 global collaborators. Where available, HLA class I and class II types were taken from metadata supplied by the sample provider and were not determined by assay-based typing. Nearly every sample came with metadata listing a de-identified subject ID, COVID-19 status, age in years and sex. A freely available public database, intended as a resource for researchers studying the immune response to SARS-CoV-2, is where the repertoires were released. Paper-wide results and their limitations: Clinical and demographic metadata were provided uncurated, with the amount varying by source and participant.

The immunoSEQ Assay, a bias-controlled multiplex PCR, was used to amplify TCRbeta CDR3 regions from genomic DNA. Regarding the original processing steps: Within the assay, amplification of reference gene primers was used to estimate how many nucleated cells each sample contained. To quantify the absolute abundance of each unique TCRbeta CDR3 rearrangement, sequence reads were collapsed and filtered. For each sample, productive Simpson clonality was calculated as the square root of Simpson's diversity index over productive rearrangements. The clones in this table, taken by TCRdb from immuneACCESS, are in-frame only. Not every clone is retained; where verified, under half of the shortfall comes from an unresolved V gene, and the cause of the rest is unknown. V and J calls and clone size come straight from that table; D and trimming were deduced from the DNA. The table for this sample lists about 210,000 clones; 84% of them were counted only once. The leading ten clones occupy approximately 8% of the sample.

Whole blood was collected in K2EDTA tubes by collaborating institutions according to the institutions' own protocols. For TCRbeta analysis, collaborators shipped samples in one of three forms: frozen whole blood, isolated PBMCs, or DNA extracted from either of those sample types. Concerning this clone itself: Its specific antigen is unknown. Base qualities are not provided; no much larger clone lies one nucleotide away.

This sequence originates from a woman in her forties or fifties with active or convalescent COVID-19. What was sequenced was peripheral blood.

DNA sequence: TGCAGTGCTAGTAAGGGGGCAACTAATGAAAAACTGTTTTTT. Its amino acids are CSASKGATNEKLFF. Here the chain combines TRBV20-1 and TRBJ1-4; TRBD1 is possibly the D segment (6 matching bases). From the cysteine through the phenylalanine, the CDR3 covers 14 amino acids. The retained sequence is limited to the CDR3, 42 bases, with the frame set at the first base. V sheds 3 bases and J sheds 0 bases, leaving 8 bases between their ends. For CDR1 and CDR2, the germline V gene (reference sequence) lists DFQATT and SNEGSKA.